This T cell receptor (beta chain) was identified during a study of T cells in Graves' hyperthyroidism and ophthalmopathy. Study-level information: Peripheral blood samples were taken at initial diagnosis, prior to any treatment.

Per the germline V gene, CDR1 is MNHNS and CDR2 is SASEGT. This CDR3 has 17 residues. The V segment lost 4 bases and the J segment 4 bases; nucleotides outside the gene matches: 7. Regions amplified from RNA transcripts were the TCR beta CDR3 regions. The HTBI primer set drove a first-round RT-PCR of the TCR CDR3. Via MiXCR, TCRdb re-called the multiplex PCR reads, giving one row per CDR3 protein. The data contain hundreds of thousands of distinct CDR3 sequences, about 15% of them singletons. General study points: The model's output predicted ophthalmopathy at a median of about 6.5 months prior to onset.

Comment on this clonotype: Antigen: not known.

Sequencing used blood. The gene calls are TRBV6-1 and TRBJ2-2; TRBD2 matches 12 bases. This clonotype was sampled from a young woman with Graves' hyperthyroidism. Written as DNA, the CDR3 is TGTGCCAGCAGTGCGACTAGCGGGAGTGGGACCACCGGGGAGCTGTTTTTT. Encoded protein: CASSATSGSGTTGELFF.